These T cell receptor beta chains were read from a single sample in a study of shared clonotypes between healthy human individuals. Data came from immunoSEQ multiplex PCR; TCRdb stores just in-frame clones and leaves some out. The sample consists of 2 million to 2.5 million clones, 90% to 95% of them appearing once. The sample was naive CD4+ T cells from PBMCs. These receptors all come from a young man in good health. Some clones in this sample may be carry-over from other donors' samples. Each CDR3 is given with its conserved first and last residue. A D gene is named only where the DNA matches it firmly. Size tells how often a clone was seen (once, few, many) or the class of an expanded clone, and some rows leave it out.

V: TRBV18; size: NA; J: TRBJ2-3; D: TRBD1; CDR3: CASQLYHAGQVGSDTQYF; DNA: TGTGCCAGCCAACTCTACCATGCCGGACAGGTGGGATCAGATACGCAGTATTTT
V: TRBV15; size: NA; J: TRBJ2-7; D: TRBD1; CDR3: CATSSHRGLEQYF; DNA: TGTGCCACCAGCAGCCATAGGGGGCTTGAGCAGTACTTC
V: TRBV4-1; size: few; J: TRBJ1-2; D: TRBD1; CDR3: CASSRPGQIYGYTF; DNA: TGCGCCAGCAGCCGACCGGGACAGATCTATGGCTACACCTTC
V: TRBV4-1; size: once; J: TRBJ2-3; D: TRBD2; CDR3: CASSRILAGGTDTQYF; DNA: TGCGCCAGCAGCCGCATCCTAGCGGGAGGAACAGATACGCAGTATTTT
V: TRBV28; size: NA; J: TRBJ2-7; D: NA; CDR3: CASSISPFLLRAQYF; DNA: TGTGCCAGCAGTATATCCCCGTTCCTCCTAAGGGCGCAGTACTTC
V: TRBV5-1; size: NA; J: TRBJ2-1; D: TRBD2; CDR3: CASRLAGPPHNEQFF; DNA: TGCGCCAGCAGACTAGCGGGCCCACCCCACAATGAGCAGTTCTTC
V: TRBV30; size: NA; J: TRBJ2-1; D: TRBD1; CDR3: CAWSYSRDRGYNEQFF; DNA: TGTGCCTGGAGCTATTCCCGGGACAGGGGGTACAATGAGCAGTTCTTC
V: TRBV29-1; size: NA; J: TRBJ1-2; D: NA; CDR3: CSVAEGWNYGYTF; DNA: TGCAGCGTTGCCGAGGGGTGGAACTATGGCTACACCTTC
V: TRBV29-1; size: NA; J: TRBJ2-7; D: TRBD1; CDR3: CSVAPRQGEYEQYF; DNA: TGCAGCGTTGCACCCCGGCAGGGGGAGTACGAGCAGTACTTC
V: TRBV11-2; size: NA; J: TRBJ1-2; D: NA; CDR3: CASSLDFRWGYYGYTF; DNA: TGTGCCAGCAGCTTAGATTTCAGGTGGGGGTACTATGGCTACACCTTC
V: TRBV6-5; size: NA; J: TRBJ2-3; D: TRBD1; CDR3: CASRTGGTDTQYF; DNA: TGTGCCAGCAGGACAGGGGGCACAGATACGCAGTATTTT
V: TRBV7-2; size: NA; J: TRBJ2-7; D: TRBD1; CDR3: CASSPQTGVNYEQYF; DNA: TGTGCCAGCAGCCCACAGACAGGGGTGAACTACGAGCAGTACTTC
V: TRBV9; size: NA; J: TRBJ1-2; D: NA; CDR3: CASSVGEGSGYGYTF; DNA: TGTGCCAGCAGCGTAGGTGAGGGCTCGGGCTATGGCTACACCTTC
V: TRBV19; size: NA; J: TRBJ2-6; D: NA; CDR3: CASSRVSGANVLTF; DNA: TGTGCCAGTAGTCGGGTGAGCGGGGCCAACGTCCTGACTTTC
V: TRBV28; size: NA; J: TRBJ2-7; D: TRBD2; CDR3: CASSLPGTIYEQYF; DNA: TGTGCCAGCAGTTTACCCGGGACTATCTACGAGCAGTACTTC
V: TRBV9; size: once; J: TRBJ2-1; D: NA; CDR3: CASSTSRGGYNEQFF; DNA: TGTGCCAGCAGCACTAGTAGAGGAGGCTACAATGAGCAGTTCTTC
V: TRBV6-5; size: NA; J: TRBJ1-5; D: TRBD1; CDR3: CASSYSQGAGQPQHF; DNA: TGTGCCAGCAGTTACTCGCAGGGGGCAGGGCAGCCCCAGCATTTT
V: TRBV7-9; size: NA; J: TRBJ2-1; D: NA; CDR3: CASELRVAVYNEQFF; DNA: TGTGCCAGCGAACTGAGGGTAGCGGTCTACAATGAGCAGTTCTTC
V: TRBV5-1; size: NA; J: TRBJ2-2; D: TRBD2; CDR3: CASSLNPLSGRAGGELFF; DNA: TGCGCCAGCAGCTTGAATCCTCTCAGCGGGAGGGCCGGCGGGGAGCTGTTTTTT
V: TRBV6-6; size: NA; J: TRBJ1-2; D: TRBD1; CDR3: CASVPQGFGYGYTF; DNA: TGTGCCAGCGTGCCACAGGGGTTCGGCTATGGCTACACCTTC
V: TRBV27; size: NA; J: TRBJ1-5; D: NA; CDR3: CASSSPSRNQPQHF; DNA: TGTGCCAGCAGTTCCCCCTCGAGAAATCAGCCCCAGCATTTT
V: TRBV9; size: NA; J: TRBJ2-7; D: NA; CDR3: CASSVDYGDSRYEQYF; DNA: TGTGCCAGCAGCGTAGACTACGGGGACTCCCGCTACGAGCAGTACTTC
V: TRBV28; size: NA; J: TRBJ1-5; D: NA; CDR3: CASSFGSQPQHF; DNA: TGTGCCAGCAGTTTTGGTAGTCAGCCCCAGCATTTT
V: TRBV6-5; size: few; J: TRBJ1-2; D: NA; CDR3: CASTGTPNYGYTF; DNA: TGTGCCAGCACCGGAACTCCTAACTATGGCTACACCTTC
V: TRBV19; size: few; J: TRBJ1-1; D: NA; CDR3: CASSISRGRTEAFF; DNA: TGTGCCAGTAGTATCTCCAGGGGTAGGACTGAAGCTTTCTTT
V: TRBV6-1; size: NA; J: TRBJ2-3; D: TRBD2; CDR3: CASSEGLAGYTQYF; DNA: TGTGCCAGCAGTGAGGGACTAGCGGGGTATACGCAGTATTTT
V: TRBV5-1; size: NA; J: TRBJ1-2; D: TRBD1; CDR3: CASSTGTANDYGYTF; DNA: TGCGCCAGCAGCACCGGGACAGCGAATGACTATGGCTACACCTTC
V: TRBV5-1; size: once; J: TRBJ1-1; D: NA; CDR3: CASSSQGVTEAFF; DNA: TGCGCCAGCAGCTCACAGGGTGTCACTGAAGCTTTCTTT
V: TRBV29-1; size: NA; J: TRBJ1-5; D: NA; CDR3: CSALWGNSNQPQHF; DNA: TGCAGCGCCCTTTGGGGAAATAGCAATCAGCCCCAGCATTTT
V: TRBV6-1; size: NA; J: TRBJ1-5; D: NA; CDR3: CASSGLNQPQHF; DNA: TGTGCCAGCAGTGGACTAAATCAGCCCCAGCATTTT
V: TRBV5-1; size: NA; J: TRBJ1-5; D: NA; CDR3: CASSLGTAINQPQHF; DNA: TGCGCCAGCAGCTTGGGGACAGCTATCAATCAGCCCCAGCATTTT
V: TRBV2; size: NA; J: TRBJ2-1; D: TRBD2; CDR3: CASSGGLAASYNEQFF; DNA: TGTGCCAGCAGTGGGGGACTAGCGGCTTCTTACAATGAGCAGTTCTTC
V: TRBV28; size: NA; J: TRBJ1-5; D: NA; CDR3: CASSSSLGRVNQPQHF; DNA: TGTGCCAGCAGTTCATCTTTGGGCAGGGTCAATCAGCCCCAGCATTTT
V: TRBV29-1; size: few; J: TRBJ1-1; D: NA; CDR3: CSIPDKVEAFF; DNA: TGCAGCATCCCGGACAAGGTTGAAGCTTTCTTT
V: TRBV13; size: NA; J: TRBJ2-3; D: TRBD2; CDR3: CASSPGLAGGLHTQYF; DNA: TGTGCCAGCAGCCCCGGACTAGCGGGAGGGCTCCATACGCAGTATTTT
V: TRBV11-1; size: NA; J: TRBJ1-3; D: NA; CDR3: CASSLEGDSGNTIYF; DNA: TGTGCCAGCAGCCTTGAAGGGGACTCTGGAAACACCATATATTTT
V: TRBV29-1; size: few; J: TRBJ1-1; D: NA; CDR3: CSVELGPHTEAFF; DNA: TGCAGCGTTGAGTTGGGGCCCCACACTGAAGCTTTCTTT
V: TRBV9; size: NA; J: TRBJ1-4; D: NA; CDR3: CASSVDHLGEKLFF; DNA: TGTGCCAGCAGCGTAGACCACCTGGGGGAAAAACTGTTTTTT
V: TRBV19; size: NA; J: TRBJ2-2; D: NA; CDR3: CASSSPRGLNTGELFF; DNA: TGTGCCAGTAGTAGCCCCCGGGGCCTAAACACCGGGGAGCTGTTTTTT
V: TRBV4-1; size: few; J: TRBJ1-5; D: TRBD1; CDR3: CASSQGRTGGSNQPQHF; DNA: TGCGCCAGCAGCCAAGGTCGGACAGGGGGTAGCAATCAGCCCCAGCATTTT
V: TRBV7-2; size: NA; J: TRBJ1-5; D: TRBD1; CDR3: CASSGTGGDQPQHF; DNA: TGTGCCAGCAGCGGGACAGGGGGAGATCAGCCCCAGCATTTT
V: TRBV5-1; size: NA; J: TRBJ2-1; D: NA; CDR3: CASSSLASSSYNEQFF; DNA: TGCGCCAGCAGCTCCCTAGCTAGTAGCTCCTACAATGAGCAGTTCTTC
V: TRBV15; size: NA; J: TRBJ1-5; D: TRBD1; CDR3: CATSRAPGRGGSVNQPQHF; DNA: TGTGCCACCAGCAGGGCCCCGGGCAGGGGGGGGTCCGTCAATCAGCCCCAGCATTTT
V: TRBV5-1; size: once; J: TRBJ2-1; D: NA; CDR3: CASRTQGGDNEQFF; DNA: TGCGCCAGCAGAACGCAGGGCGGGGATAATGAGCAGTTCTTC
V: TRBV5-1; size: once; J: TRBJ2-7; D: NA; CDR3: CASSPGSTLTYEQYF; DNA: TGCGCCAGCAGCCCCGGTTCGACCTTGACCTACGAGCAGTACTTC
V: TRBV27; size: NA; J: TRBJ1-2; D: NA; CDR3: CASSLEGPVIDGYTF; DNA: TGTGCCAGCAGTCTCGAGGGGCCGGTGATAGATGGCTACACCTTC
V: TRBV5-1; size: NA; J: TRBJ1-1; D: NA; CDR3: CASSLSAPQEDTEAFF; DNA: TGCGCCAGCAGCTTGTCTGCCCCGCAGGAGGACACTGAAGCTTTCTTT
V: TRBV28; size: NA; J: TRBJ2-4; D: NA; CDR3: CASRQPGPLKNIQYF; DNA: TGTGCCAGCAGACAACCGGGACCGTTAAAAAACATTCAGTACTTC
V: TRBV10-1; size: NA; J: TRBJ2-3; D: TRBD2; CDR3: CASRKGTSGRAWTDTQYF; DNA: TGCGCCAGCAGAAAAGGGACTAGCGGGAGGGCCTGGACAGATACGCAGTATTTT